This is a list of T cell receptor beta chains from one sample in a study of T cell clones after liver transplantation. Produced via immunoSEQ multiplex PCR; TCRdb's table is partial and in-frame only. The sample has 70,000 to 85,000 clones; 80% are singletons. The sequences come from CD4+ T cells from blood, collected before liver transplant. The receptor set was obtained from a human donor who received a liver transplant. Each CDR3 is given with its conserved first and last residue. The order of the fields is D gene, V gene, clone size, J gene, CDR3 protein, CDR3 DNA. D genes are given only for firm matches. Rows may omit the clone size; those that give it use once, few, many or a size class.

NA	TRBV15	few	TRBJ2-1	CATSRDKGAGSNNEQFF	TGTGCCACCAGCAGAGATAAGGGTGCGGGATCGAACAATGAGCAGTTCTTC
TRBD2	TRBV4-1	NA	TRBJ2-5	CASSQGPSSGSGQETQYF	TGCGCCAGCAGCCAAGGCCCCTCTAGCGGGAGCGGCCAAGAGACCCAGTACTTC
NA	TRBV5-4	NA	TRBJ2-7	CANSLVDRRASEQYF	TGTGCCAACAGCTTGGTGGACCGCCGAGCGTCCGAGCAGTACTTC
NA	TRBV10-1	few	TRBJ2-7	CASRDGVYEQYF	TGCGCCAGCAGGGACGGAGTCTACGAGCAGTACTTC
NA	TRBV9	once	TRBJ1-2	CASSPPGQRLNYGYTF	TGTGCCAGCAGCCCACCAGGACAGCGCCTCAACTATGGCTACACCTTC
NA	TRBV28	NA	TRBJ1-5	CASSLGVNQPQHF	TGTGCCAGCAGCCTCGGCGTGAATCAGCCCCAGCATTTT
TRBD1	TRBV6-5	NA	TRBJ1-4	CASSPRTGANEKLFF	TGTGCCAGCAGTCCCCGGACAGGAGCTAATGAAAAACTGTTTTTT
NA	TRBV5-1	once	TRBJ2-3	CASSQQRSTDTQYF	TGCGCCAGCAGCCAACAGCGTAGCACAGATACGCAGTATTTT
NA	TRBV6-5	NA	TRBJ1-5	CASSYEGQGNQPQHF	TGTGCCAGCAGTTACGAGGGGCAAGGCAATCAGCCCCAGCATTTT
NA	TRBV5-4	once	TRBJ1-2	CASSFGRALYGYTF	TGTGCCAGCAGCTTCGGTAGAGCCCTCTATGGCTACACCTTC
TRBD2	TRBV18	NA	TRBJ2-5	CASSLTSGVGETQYF	TGTGCCAGCTCGTTGACTAGCGGAGTGGGGGAGACCCAGTACTTC
TRBD2	TRBV7-7	few	TRBJ2-5	CASSLGLAPVETQYF	TGTGCTAGCAGCTTGGGACTAGCCCCTGTGGAGACCCAGTACTTC
NA	TRBV28	NA	TRBJ1-1	CASSLAAVNTEAFF	TGTGCCAGCAGTTTAGCGGCGGTGAACACTGAAGCTTTCTTT
TRBD1	TRBV15	NA	TRBJ1-4	CATSAGTAPYSNEKLFF	TGTGCCACCAGCGCCGGGACAGCTCCCTATAGTAATGAAAAACTGTTTTTT
NA	TRBV7-2	NA	TRBJ2-3	CASSTVGTDTQYF	TGTGCCAGCAGCACGGTGGGCACAGATACGCAGTATTTT
NA	TRBV2	few	TRBJ2-3	CASSGIRGGTQYF	TGTGCCAGCAGTGGGATTCGGGGAGGCACGCAGTATTTT
NA	TRBV27	NA	TRBJ2-3	CASSGPARSTDTQYF	TGTGCCAGCAGTGGACCGGCGCGGAGCACAGATACGCAGTATTTT
TRBD1	TRBV11-2	NA	TRBJ2-5	CASSLPGGNGETQYF	TGTGCCAGCAGCTTACCAGGGGGCAACGGGGAGACCCAGTACTTC
TRBD2	TRBV4-1	NA	TRBJ2-1	CASSQSRLGREDNEQFF	TGCGCCAGCAGCCAATCGAGGTTAGGGCGGGAGGACAATGAGCAGTTCTTC
NA	TRBV13	NA	TRBJ2-3	CASRTTSTDTQYF	TGTGCCAGCAGGACGACAAGCACAGATACGCAGTATTTT
NA	TRBV19	few	TRBJ2-6	CASSIRGSGANVLTF	TGTGCCAGTAGTATAAGGGGCTCTGGGGCCAACGTCCTGACTTTC
TRBD1	TRBV28	once	TRBJ2-7	CASSFYRTGKVLEQYF	TGTGCCAGCAGTTTTTACCGGACAGGGAAGGTCCTCGAGCAGTACTTC
NA	TRBV4-2	few	TRBJ2-3	CASSLTGADTQYF	TGTGCCAGCAGCCTCACGGGCGCAGATACGCAGTATTTT
TRBD1	TRBV6-6	NA	TRBJ2-1	CATNRGPGNEQFF	TGTGCCACCAACAGGGGGCCCGGGAATGAGCAGTTCTTC
NA	TRBV27	NA	TRBJ1-2	CASSNDIYGYTF	TGTGCCAGCAGTAACGACATCTATGGCTACACCTTC
NA	TRBV5-1	NA	TRBJ1-5	CASSLVAGASQPQHF	TGCGCCAGCAGCTTGGTTGCGGGGGCGAGTCAGCCCCAGCATTTT
NA	TRBV28	NA	TRBJ2-6	CASSLKAAGANVLTF	TGTGCCAGCAGTTTGAAGGCTGCGGGGGCCAACGTCCTGACTTTC
TRBD1	TRBV9	NA	TRBJ1-1	CASRPGQRITEAFF	TGTGCCAGCAGGCCGGGACAGAGGATAACTGAAGCTTTCTTT
NA	TRBV19	NA	TRBJ1-5	CASNAAGKGQPQHF	TGTGCCAGTAACGCAGCAGGGAAGGGTCAGCCCCAGCATTTT
TRBD1	TRBV5-1	NA	TRBJ2-4	CASSKGQGLAKNIQYF	TGCGCCAGCAGCAAGGGACAGGGATTGGCCAAAAACATTCAGTACTTC
NA	TRBV5-1	NA	TRBJ2-1	CASNLQGFADEQFF	TGCGCCAGCAACCTACAGGGTTTCGCCGATGAGCAGTTCTTC
TRBD1	TRBV6-6	NA	TRBJ1-1	CASRAGGSMNTEAFF	TGTGCCAGCAGGGCAGGGGGATCGATGAACACTGAAGCTTTCTTT